One and the same sample provided the 32 T cell receptor beta chains below, sequenced in a study of blood T cells in healthy people across ages (dated by TCRdb to the mid-2010s). Libraries came from 5' RACE. TCRdb records Illumina HiSeq 2500 as the sequencer. A second PCR of roughly 6 to 11 cycles was performed with a sample-barcoded 5' primer and a J-beta primer mix. TCRdb's own reprocessing of the public reads used fastp at Q25 and MiXCR and kept productive beta chains. Entries that share a CDR3 protein sequence are merged under the most common genes and DNA. This sample lists 750,000 to 950,000 distinct CDR3 sequences; almost 30% were detected once. Roughly 10% of the sample is in the top ten clones. These data also formed part of another study, on T cells of mothers and their children.

The specimen sequenced was blood. These receptors were collected from a woman aged 40 to 50 in good health.

This clonotype was seen only a few times. This chain uses TRBV6-6 with TRBJ1-5; TRBD1 agrees at 11 bases. With V trimmed by 5 bases and J by 3 bases, 6 bases remained unmatched. Germline loops: CDR1 MNHNY, CDR2 SVGAGI (reference sequence). This CDR3 is 16 amino acids long. Written as DNA, the CDR3 is TGTGCCAGCAGTCCAGGGACAGGGGGTCTCAATCAGCCCCAGCATTTT. This gives the protein CASSPGTGGLNQPQHF.

V usage is TRBV20-1 and J usage is TRBJ1-1; D gene uncertain. CDR1 DFQATT and CDR2 SNEGSKA come from the germline V gene (reference sequence). The length of the CDR3 is 12 residues. V was clipped by 6 bases and J by 0 bases, with 8 bases between them. The DNA of the CDR3 is TGCAGTGCCTCACACCTGAACACTGAAGCTTTCTTT. Amino acids: CSASHLNTEAFF.

On this clonotype itself: This may arise from a read error, as a much more abundant clone is one base away. This rearrangement joins TRBV7-6 to TRBJ2-5, with D possibly called TRBD1 or TRBD2 (5 bases each). V lost 5 bases, J lost 11 bases, and 30 bases lay in between. The CDR3 contains 17 residues. Germline CDR1 is SGHVS and CDR2 is FNYEAQ. CDR3 DNA sequence: TGTGCCAGCAGCCCAGCACTCGGGGCCCTCTTCTACAATGAGCAGTACTTC. This codes for CASSPALGALFYNEQYF.

This clonotype was counted many times. The chain joins TRBV12-3 or TRBV12-4 to TRBJ2-7; 7 bases are shared with TRBD1. The CDR3 is made up of 13 amino acids. Trimming removed 3 bases from V and 7 bases from J; junction bases left unmatched: 6. DNA of the CDR3: TGTGCCAGCAGTTTGGGGACAGTGGGTGAGCAGTACTTC. Encoded protein: CASSLGTVGEQYF.

Points on this clonotype: This clone may be a read error of a much larger clone one base away. Without the conserved terminal phenylalanine or tryptophan, this CDR3 likely stems from a read error. The chain carries TRBV12-3 or TRBV12-4 and TRBJ1-5; possibly TRBD1 for D (5 bases). The CDR3 is 13 amino acids. The V end was cut by 0 bases, the J end by 6 bases, with 6 bases between. The CDR3 reads CASSLAQGQPQHL. The CDR3 nucleotides read TGTGCCAGCAGTTTAGCCCAGGGTCAGCCCCAGCATTTA.

V is TRBV24-1 and J is TRBJ2-3, with TRBD2 as a possible D gene (5 bases). Germline assignment: CDR1 KGHDR and CDR2 SFDVKD. V gave up 5 bases and J gave up 4 bases, with 21 bases separating them. The CDR3 covers 17 residues. The chain's CDR3 is CATSGPPRVRSADTQYF. DNA of the CDR3: TGTGCCACCAGTGGTCCTCCGAGGGTGCGGTCGGCAGATACGCAGTATTTT.

This sequence joins TRBV20-1 and TRBJ2-1; D is possibly TRBD2 (7 bases). The V end was cut by 1 base, the J end by 9 bases, with 22 bases between. This CDR3 contains 16 residues. In germline, CDR1 is DFQATT, CDR2 SNEGSKA (reference sequence). This CDR3 is CSARGGGLSVSGEQFF. The CDR3 region has the DNA TGCAGTGCTAGAGGGGGGGGGCTGTCGGTCTCGGGTGAGCAGTTCTTC.

Notes on this clonotype: The junction differs from germline at one of its ends, possibly a read error. The chain combines TRBV18 with TRBJ2-3, with TRBD1 identical over 7 bases. CDR3 length: 14 residues. Germline V gene data show CDR1 as KGHSH and CDR2 as LQKENI. The CDR3 region is CASSPPIGTDAQYF. The CDR3 DNA reads as TGTGCCAGCTCACCACCAATTGGGACAGATGCGCAGTATTTT.

CDR3 amino acids: CASRTSRDRGHSEQYF. CDR3 sequence (DNA): TGTGCCAGCAGAACTAGCCGGGACAGGGGGCACAGCGAGCAGTACTTC. V usage is TRBV5-6 and J usage is TRBJ2-7, with 12 bases that match TRBD1. Germline V lookup: CDR1 SGHDT, CDR2 YYEEEE. Germline trimming cut 5 bases from V and 6 bases from J; bases unmatched to any gene: 12. There are 16 residues in the CDR3.

The chain combines TRBV20-1 with TRBJ1-2, with unresolved D. The length of the CDR3 is 15 residues. Between the trimmed V and J ends, which lost 3 bases and 6 bases, there was a span of 20 bases. Germline assignment: CDR1 DFQATT and CDR2 SNEGSKA (reference sequence). CDR3 region: CSARDLGFAVDGYTF. CDR3 sequence (DNA): TGCAGTGCTAGGGATCTGGGCTTTGCCGTTGATGGCTACACCTTC.

This clonotype came up a few times. The V and J genes are TRBV12-3 or TRBV12-4 and TRBJ1-6, with D unresolved. CDR3 length equals 12 residues. V was trimmed by 1 base and J by 12 bases, leaving 7 bases between them. The CDR3 spells CASSLGQQPLHF. In DNA, the CDR3 is TGTGCCAGCAGTTTAGGCCAACAACCCCTCCACTTT.

This clonotype was detected a few times. The chain carries TRBV6-1 and TRBJ1-2; tentative D call: TRBD1 (5 bases). This CDR3 has 15 residues. Germline lookup yields CDR1 MNHNS and CDR2 SASEGT. Trimming removed 1 base from V and 4 bases from J, with 13 bases in between. In nucleotides, the CDR3 is TGTGCCAGCAGTGAAGATACAGGCCAGGTCTATGGCTACACCTTC. As protein: CASSEDTGQVYGYTF.

About this clonotype: One base away lies a much larger clone, so this may be a sequencing read error. The chain uses TRBV24-1 and TRBJ1-2, with TRBD1 matching over 9 bases. Trimming removed 4 bases from V and 8 bases from J; junction bases left unmatched: 10. The germline CDR1 and CDR2 sequences are KGHDR and SFDVKD. The CDR3 is 15 residues long. The DNA for the CDR3 is TGTGCCACCAGTGACCGGACAGGGGATTGGGTAGGCTACACCTTC. Protein: CATSDRTGDWVGYTF.

The chain couples TRBV7-2 to TRBJ1-6, with D possibly TRBD1 on 6 matching bases. In germline, CDR1 is SGHTA, CDR2 FQGNSA. V gave up 1 base and J gave up 7 bases, with 11 bases separating them. The CDR3 has 15 amino acids. The CDR3 loop reads CASSLVAGANSPLHF. CDR3 in DNA: TGTGCCAGCAGCTTAGTTGCGGGGGCAAATTCACCCCTCCACTTT.

This clonotype was recorded once. A much bigger clone sits one base away, suggesting this may be a read error. CDR3 sequence reads: CSARDRAPGRRFF. DNA for the CDR3: TGCAGTGCTAGAGATAGGGCCCCGGGGAGGCGGTTCTTC. The chain carries TRBV20-1 and TRBJ2-1; weak D call: TRBD2 (6 bases). CDR3 size: 13 residues. Germline V gene data show CDR1 as DFQATT and CDR2 as SNEGSKA (reference sequence). V shed 0 bases and J shed 15 bases, with 18 bases lying between them.

CDR3 nucleotide sequence: TGCGCCACCGCGACCCCTACTAGCGGAGAGCAGTACTTC. Its translation: CATATPTSGEQYF. The chain employs TRBV10-2 and TRBJ2-5; TRBD2 matches 8 bases. Germline V CDR1 and CDR2: WSHSY, SAAADI. Germline trimming cut 10 bases from V and 11 bases from J; bases unmatched to any gene: 15. This CDR3 region has 13 residues.

V and J are TRBV12-3 or TRBV12-4 and TRBJ2-7; TRBD2 might be the D (6 bases). V was cut by 2 bases and J by 3 bases, with 20 bases left in between. This CDR3 has 17 amino acids. This chain's CDR3 is CASSLFSGARSDYEQYF. DNA for the CDR3: TGTGCCAGCAGTTTATTTAGCGGCGCACGGTCGGACTACGAGCAGTACTTC.

To note about this clonotype: This sequence may be a read error, since a much larger clone differs from it by one base. The CDR3 DNA sequence: TGCGCCAGCAGCTTGTCCGTAGCGGGGAACGACAATGAGCAGTTCTTC. Its translation is CASSLSVAGNDNEQFF. The chain has TRBV5-1 and TRBJ2-1; TRBD2 aligns across 8 bases. Per germline, CDR1 SGHRS and CDR2 YFSETQ. This CDR3 has 16 amino acids. The trim removed 1 base at V and 5 bases at J, leaving 8 bases unmatched.

There are a few counts of this clonotype. The chain employs TRBV9 and TRBJ1-1; D is undetermined. Germline CDR1 and CDR2: SGDLS and YYNGEE. V dropped 0 bases and J dropped 6 bases, with 9 bases sitting between them. CDR3 length equals 13 residues. In DNA form, the CDR3 reads TGTGCCAGCAGCGTAGATATGGGAGCTGAAGCTTTCTTT. Its protein is CASSVDMGAEAFF.

There are a few counts of this clonotype. The rearrangement uses TRBV3-1 and TRBJ1-2, with D uncertain. Trimming stripped 3 bases from V and 1 base from J, with 12 bases between. The CDR3 sequence is 15 residues long. Germline V lookup: CDR1 LGHDT, CDR2 YNNKEL (reference sequence). The CDR3: CASSQSGLSNYGYTF. CDR3 bases: TGTGCCAGCAGCCAGAGCGGGCTCAGTAACTATGGCTACACCTTC.

As for this clonotype: Its ends do not fully match the called genes, so a read error is possible. The chain combines TRBV7-2 with TRBJ1-2, with TRBD1 matching 10 bases. Germline loops: CDR1 SGHTA, CDR2 FQGNSA. The CDR3 totals 15 residues. The CDR3 DNA sequence: TGTGCCAGCAACTTAGAAGGGACAGGGGTCGGAGGCTACACCTTC. Amino acids: CASNLEGTGVGGYTF. The variable domain in full, completed from reference TRBV7-2 and TRBJ1-2, reads GAGVSQSPSNKVTEKGKDVELRCDPISGHTALYWYRQSLGQGLEFLIYFQGNSAPDKSGLPSDRFSAERTGGSVSTLTIQRTQQEDSAVYLCASNLEGTGVGGYTFGSGTRLTVV.

At least ten counts were recorded for this clonotype. The rearrangement uses TRBV9 and TRBJ2-7; either TRBD1 or TRBD2 may fit D (5 bases each). The germline V gene has CDR1 SGDLS and CDR2 YYNGEE. V was cut by 0 bases and J by 2 bases, with 9 bases left in between. The CDR3 is made up of 14 amino acids. The CDR3 DNA reads as TGTGCCAGCAGCGTAGCCAGGGACCCCTACGAGCAGTACTTC. It is translated as CASSVARDPYEQYF.

This clonotype was detected a few times. The chain is built from TRBV7-9 and TRBJ2-1, with TRBD2 matching 11 bases. Germline loops: CDR1 SEHNR, CDR2 FQNEAQ (reference sequence). J was trimmed by 6 bases and V by 5 bases; bases with no gene match: 6. The CDR3 is 15 residues long. CDR3 sequence: CASSEGLAVGNEQFF. The CDR3 DNA is TGTGCCAGCAGCGAGGGACTAGCGGTGGGCAATGAGCAGTTCTTC.

This clonotype has at least ten counts. V is TRBV5-1 and J is TRBJ2-7; D is perhaps TRBD1 (5 bases). The CDR3 totals 11 residues. V was cut by 5 bases and J by 6 bases, with 9 bases left in between. From germline, CDR1 is SGHRS and CDR2 YFSETQ. The CDR3 DNA reads as TGCGCCAGCAGAAGGGGTTCCGAGCAGTACTTC. Protein product: CASRRGSEQYF.

This clonotype came up many times. Germline and junction disagree at one end, which may indicate a read error. The chain recombines TRBV12-3 or TRBV12-4 with TRBJ1-1, with D possibly TRBD1 on 5 matching bases. This CDR3 is built from 14 residues. The CDR3 is CASSLEGMNTEAFF. In nucleotides, the CDR3 is TGCGCCAGCAGCTTGGAGGGGATGAACACTGAAGCTTTCTTT.

CDR3 region: CASSFLGQRFTDTQYF. The DNA of the CDR3 is TGTGCCAGCAGCTTTTTGGGACAGAGGTTCACAGATACGCAGTATTTT. The chain uses TRBV7-9 and TRBJ2-3, with TRBD1 matching 7 bases. Trimming at V came to 3 bases and at J to 2 bases, leaving 8 bases not matched to a gene. Germline V gene sequence: CDR1 SEHNR, CDR2 FQNEAQ (reference sequence). The length of the CDR3 is 16 residues.

This clonotype occurred a few times. This chain uses TRBV20-1 with TRBJ1-1; TRBD1 agrees at 11 bases. The CDR3 has 14 amino acids. Per germline, CDR1 DFQATT and CDR2 SNEGSKA (reference sequence). V gave up 1 base and J gave up 5 bases; unmatched junction bases: 3. The CDR3, as DNA: TGCAGTGCTAGAGGGACAGGGGGCATAACTGAAGCTTTCTTT. Translated: CSARGTGGITEAFF.

This clonotype has only a few counts. The rearrangement links TRBV7-2 to TRBJ2-5; 8 positions agree with TRBD1. Looked up from germline, CDR1 is SGHTA and CDR2 is FQGNSA. V gave up 1 base and J gave up 7 bases; unmatched junction bases: 8. The CDR3 runs to 15 residues. The CDR3 region has the DNA TGTGCCAGCAGCTTAGGGGGGACAGGCGCCCGGACCCAGTACTTC. This codes for CASSLGGTGARTQYF.

The table lists this clonotype with many counts. This chain links TRBV29-1 with TRBJ2-5; D is undetermined. There are 15 residues in the CDR3. CDR1 and CDR2 (germline): SQVTM, ANQGSEA. V was pared by 1 base and J by 0 bases, with 12 bases between. This chain's CDR3 is CSVEGWLGNQETQYF. CDR3 nucleotide sequence: TGCAGCGTTGAAGGGTGGTTGGGGAACCAAGAGACCCAGTACTTC. The whole variable domain, remainder taken from reference TRBV29-1 and TRBJ2-5, is SAVISQKPSRDICQRGTSLTIQCQVDSQVTMMFWYRQQPGQSLTLIATANQGSEATYESGFVIDKFPISRPNLTFSTLTVSNMSPEDSSIYLCSVEGWLGNQETQYFGPGTRLLVL.

This clonotype has more than one count but fewer than ten. CDR3 sequence: CASSAGTSNEQYF. The CDR3 DNA is TGCGCCAGCAGTGCCGGGACTAGTAACGAGCAGTACTTC. The chain is built from TRBV5-1 and TRBJ2-7; 8 bases are shared with TRBD2. This CDR3 has 13 amino acids. V lost 5 bases and J lost 5; bases outside the gene matches: 6. Germline V gene data show CDR1 as SGHRS and CDR2 as YFSETQ.

There are a few counts of this clonotype. The chain uses TRBV5-1 and TRBJ1-1; 8 bases line up with TRBD1. CDR3 length equals 15 residues. Unmatched junction bases numbered 5, after V lost 3 bases and J lost 1 base. The V gene's germline CDR1 is SGHRS and CDR2 YFSETQ. CDR3 DNA sequence: TGCGCCAGCAGCTCTACGACAGGGGCGAACACTGAAGCTTTCTTT. Amino acid sequence: CASSSTTGANTEAFF.

This clonotype was found many times. The rearrangement joins TRBV6-5 to TRBJ2-4, with 7 bases fitting TRBD1. The CDR3 is 14 amino acids. Per the germline V gene, CDR1 is MNHEY and CDR2 is SVGAGI. Unmatched junction bases numbered 13, after V lost 4 bases and J lost 13 bases. CDR3 sequence reads: CASSFTGTVGEQYF. The CDR3 DNA reads as TGTGCCAGCAGTTTCACCGGGACAGTCGGGGAGCAGTACTTC.